This T cell receptor (beta chain) was identified in a study of preoperative IRX-2 immunotherapy in early breast cancer. Profiling relied on immunoSEQ multiplex PCR, and the TCRdb table lists in-frame clones only, not all of them. The repertoire includes about 67,000 clones, less than 95% of them detected once, and under 2% sits in the top ten. Specified treatment: preoperative locoregional IRX-2 cytokine immunotherapy. This CDR3 comprises 14 residues. Germline CDR1 SGHNT, CDR2 YYREEE (reference sequence). Trimming removed 1 base from V and 4 bases from J, with 11 bases in between. This clonotype originated in a human donor with breast cancer. Sampling was conducted from a patient treated with IRX-2 immunotherapy. This rearrangement joins TRBV5-4 to TRBJ1-2; D ambiguous. The chain's CDR3 is CASSLTVLSYGYTF. The CDR3 DNA reads as TGTGCCAGCAGCTTGACAGTCCTATCCTATGGCTACACCTTC.